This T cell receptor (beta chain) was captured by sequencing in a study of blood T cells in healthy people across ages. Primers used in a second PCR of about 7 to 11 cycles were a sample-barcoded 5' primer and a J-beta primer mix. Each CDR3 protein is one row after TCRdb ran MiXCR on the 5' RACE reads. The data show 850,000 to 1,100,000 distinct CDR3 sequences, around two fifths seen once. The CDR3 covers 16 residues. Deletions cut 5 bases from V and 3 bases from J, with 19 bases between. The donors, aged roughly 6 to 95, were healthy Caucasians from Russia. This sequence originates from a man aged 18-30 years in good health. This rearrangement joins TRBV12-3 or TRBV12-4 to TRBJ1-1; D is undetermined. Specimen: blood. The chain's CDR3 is CASSPEDVRFDTEAFF. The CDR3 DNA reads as TGTGCCAGCAGTCCGGAGGATGTGCGGTTTGACACTGAAGCTTTCTTT.